The next 11 T cell receptor beta chains were all read from a single sample in a study of shared clonotypes between healthy human individuals. Libraries were prepared by immunoSEQ multiplex PCR; TCRdb keeps only in-frame clonotypes and omits some of them. The table includes some 1.5 million clones, under 99% detected once. Sequencing was carried out using naive CD4+ T cells sorted from blood. Indicated subset: CD45RA+ positively selected. The receptors here all came from a young man in good health.

J is TRBJ2-5 and V is TRBV2; D is uncertain. CDR3 length: 15 amino acids. Germline values: CDR1 SNHLY, CDR2 FYNNEI. V lost 0 bases and J lost 1, with 9 bases in between. Written as DNA, the CDR3 is TGTGCCAGCAGTGAAGCGCTGAGTAGCCAAGAGACCCAGTACTTC. It yields the protein CASSEALSSQETQYF.

This chain connects TRBV7-2 to TRBJ1-1, with TRBD1 matching 10 bases. This CDR3 has 13 amino acids. The germline CDR1 and CDR2 sequences are SGHTA and FQGNSA. The J segment lost 10 bases and the V segment lost 5 bases, leaving 7 bases of the junction unmatched. CDR3 sequence reads: CASSGDRGIGAFF. In nucleotides, the CDR3 is TGTGCCAGCAGCGGGGACAGGGGCATTGGAGCTTTCTTT.

This chain connects TRBV11-2 to TRBJ2-5; 8 nucleotides agree with TRBD1. CDR1 SGHAT and CDR2 FQNNGV come from the germline V gene. The CDR3 consists of 16 residues. With 4 bases clipped from V and 1 base from J, the junction kept 8 bases outside the gene matches. The CDR3 loop reads CASSSTGGLSQETQYF. The CDR3 coding sequence is TGTGCCAGCAGCTCCACAGGGGGACTTAGCCAAGAGACCCAGTACTTC.

In this sample, this clone turned up once. The chain couples TRBV4-1 to TRBJ2-3; 7 bases fit TRBD2. V dropped 6 bases and J dropped 5; count of bases not matched to a gene: 26. CDR3 length: 20 amino acids. Germline V lookup: CDR1 MGHRA, CDR2 YSYEKL. DNA for the CDR3: TGCGCCAGCAGACCTCTAGTATCCCCACTAGGGCGGGAGTATAGAGATACGCAGTATTTT. Encoded protein: CASRPLVSPLGREYRDTQYF.

The chain combines TRBV5-5 with TRBJ2-1; D not certain. CDR1 SGHKS and CDR2 YYEKEE come from the germline V gene (reference sequence). Trimming cost V 0 bases and J 0 bases, with 7 bases left between them. The CDR3 totals 15 residues. The CDR3 DNA follows: TGTGCCAGCAGCTTGGTTGTTAGCTCCTACAATGAGCAGTTCTTC. As protein: CASSLVVSSYNEQFF.

V gene TRBV6-1 combines with J gene TRBJ2-3; TRBD2 agrees at 7 bases. Germline CDR1 and CDR2: MNHNS and SASEGT. The CDR3 contains 15 residues. The V segment lost 8 bases and the J segment 4 bases; nucleotides outside the gene matches: 12. The CDR3, as DNA: TGTGCCAGCCAGGCGTTGCGGGAGTTCCCAGATACGCAGTATTTT. As protein: CASQALREFPDTQYF.

The V gene is TRBV5-1, the J gene TRBJ2-2; tentatively, D is TRBD2 (5 bases). Germline lookup yields CDR1 SGHRS and CDR2 YFSETQ. The length of the CDR3 is 12 residues. V was clipped by 6 bases and J by 6 bases, with 9 bases between them. The CDR3 DNA follows: TGCGCCAGCAACCCCGGGGCCGGGGAGCTGTTTTTT. As protein: CASNPGAGELFF.

CDR3 DNA: TGTGCCAGCAGCCTAAGGGAAGGGCGCAATCAGCCCCAGCATTTT. This translates into CASSLREGRNQPQHF. This sequence joins TRBV7-8 and TRBJ1-5; D remains ambiguous. V was trimmed by 5 bases and J by 2 bases, leaving 13 bases between them. CDR3 length: 15 amino acids. Germline CDR1 is SGHVS and CDR2 is FQNEAQ.

V and J are TRBV27 and TRBJ2-7; D might be TRBD1 (6 bases). CDR3 length: 17 residues. V was trimmed by 5 bases and J by 0 bases, leaving 20 bases between them. In germline, CDR1 is MNHEY, CDR2 SMNVEV (reference sequence). This chain's CDR3 is CASSRRRTDSPSYEQYF. The CDR3 nucleotides read TGTGCCAGCAGTAGGCGAAGGACAGACAGTCCCTCCTACGAGCAGTACTTC.

The chain is built from TRBV19 and TRBJ2-3; no definite D call. This CDR3 region has 15 residues. CDR1 is LNHDA, CDR2 SQIVND, per germline (reference sequence). The V end lost 6 bases, the J end lost 4 bases, and 17 bases lay between the germline ends. CDR3 sequence: CASRLKGMDADTQYF. The CDR3 coding sequence is TGTGCCAGTAGATTAAAGGGTATGGATGCAGATACGCAGTATTTT.

The chain employs TRBV6-6 and TRBJ1-1; D might be TRBD1 (5 bases). Germline CDR1 MNHNY, CDR2 SVGAGI (reference sequence). The CDR3 covers 15 residues. Trimming pared 6 bases from V and 3 bases from J, leaving 17 bases between. Here the CDR3 reads CASRTRETSDTEAFF. Here the CDR3 DNA reads TGTGCCAGCAGGACCAGGGAAACTTCGGACACTGAAGCTTTCTTT.